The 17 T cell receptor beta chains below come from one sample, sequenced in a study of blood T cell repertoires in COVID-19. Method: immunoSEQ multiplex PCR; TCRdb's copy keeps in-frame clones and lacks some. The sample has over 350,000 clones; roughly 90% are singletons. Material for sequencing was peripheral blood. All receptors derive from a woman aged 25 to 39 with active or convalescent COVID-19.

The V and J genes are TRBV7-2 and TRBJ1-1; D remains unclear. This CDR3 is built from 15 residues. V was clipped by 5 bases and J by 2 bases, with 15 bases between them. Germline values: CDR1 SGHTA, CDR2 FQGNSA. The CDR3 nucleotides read TGTGCCAGCAGCACACGAACACGGGAAAACACTGAAGCTTTCTTT. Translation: CASSTRTRENTEAFF.

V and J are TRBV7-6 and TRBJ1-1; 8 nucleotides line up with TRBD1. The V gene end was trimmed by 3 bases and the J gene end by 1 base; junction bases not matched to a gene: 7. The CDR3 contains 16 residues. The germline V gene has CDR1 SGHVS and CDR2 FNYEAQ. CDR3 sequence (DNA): TGTGCCAGCAGCTTGGGCAGGGGGCGTCCGAACACTGAAGCTTTCTTT. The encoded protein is CASSLGRGRPNTEAFF.

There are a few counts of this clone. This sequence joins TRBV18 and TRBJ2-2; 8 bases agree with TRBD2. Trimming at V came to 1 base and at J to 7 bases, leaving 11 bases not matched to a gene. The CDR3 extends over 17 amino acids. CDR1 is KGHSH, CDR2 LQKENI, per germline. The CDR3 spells CASSPQVGGASGGELFF. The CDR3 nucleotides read TGTGCCAGCTCACCACAAGTCGGGGGGGCCTCCGGCGGGGAGCTGTTTTTT. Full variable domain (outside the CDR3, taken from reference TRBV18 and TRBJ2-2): NAGVMQNPRHLVRRRGQEARLRCSPMKGHSHVYWYRQLPEEGLKFMVYLQKENIIDESGMPKERFSAEFPKEGPSILRIQQVVRGDSAAYFCASSPQVGGASGGELFFGEGSRLTVL.

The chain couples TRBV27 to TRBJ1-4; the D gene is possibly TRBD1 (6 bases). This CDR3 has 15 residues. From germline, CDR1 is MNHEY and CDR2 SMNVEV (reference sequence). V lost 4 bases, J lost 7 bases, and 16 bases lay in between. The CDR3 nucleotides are TGTGCCAGCAGTTCTCCCGGGCAGGGGAGTGAAAAACTGTTTTTT. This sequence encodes CASSSPGQGSEKLFF.

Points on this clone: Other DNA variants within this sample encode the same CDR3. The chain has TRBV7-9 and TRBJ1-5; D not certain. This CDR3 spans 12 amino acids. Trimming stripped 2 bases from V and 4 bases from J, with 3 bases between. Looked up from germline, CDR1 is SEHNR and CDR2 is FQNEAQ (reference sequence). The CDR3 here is CASSLLNQPQHF. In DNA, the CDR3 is TGTGCCAGCAGCTTACTTAATCAGCCCCAGCATTTT. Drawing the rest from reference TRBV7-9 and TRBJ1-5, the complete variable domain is DTGVSQNPRHKITKRGQNVTFRCDPISEHNRLYWYRQTLGQGPEFLTYFQNEAQLEKSRLLSDRFSAERPKGSFSTLEIQRTEQGDSAMYLCASSLLNQPQHFGDGTRLSIL.

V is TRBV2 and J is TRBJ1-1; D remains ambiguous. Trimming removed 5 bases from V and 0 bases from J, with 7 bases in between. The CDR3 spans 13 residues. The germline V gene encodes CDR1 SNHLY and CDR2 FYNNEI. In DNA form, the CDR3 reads TGTGCCAGCAGTTCCCAGATGAACACTGAAGCTTTCTTT. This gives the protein CASSSQMNTEAFF.

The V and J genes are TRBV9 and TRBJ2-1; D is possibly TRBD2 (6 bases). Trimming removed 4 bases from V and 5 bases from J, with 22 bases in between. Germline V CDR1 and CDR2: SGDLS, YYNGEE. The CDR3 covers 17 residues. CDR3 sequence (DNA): TGTGCCAGCAGCCCCCGGGTAGCGGTTTCTTTAAACAATGAGCAGTTCTTC. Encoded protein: CASSPRVAVSLNNEQFF.

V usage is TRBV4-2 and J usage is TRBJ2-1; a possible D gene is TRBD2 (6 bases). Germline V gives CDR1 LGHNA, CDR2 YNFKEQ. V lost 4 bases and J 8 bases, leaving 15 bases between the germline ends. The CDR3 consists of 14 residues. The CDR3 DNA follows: TGTGCCAGCAGCCTAGGACTATCCTCGGATGAGCAGTTCTTC. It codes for CASSLGLSSDEQFF.

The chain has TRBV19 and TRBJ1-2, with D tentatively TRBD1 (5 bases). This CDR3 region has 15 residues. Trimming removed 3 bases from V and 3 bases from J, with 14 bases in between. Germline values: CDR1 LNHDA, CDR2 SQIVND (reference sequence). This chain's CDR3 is CASSIPQGTYYGYTF. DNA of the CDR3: TGTGCCAGTAGTATCCCCCAGGGTACTTACTATGGCTACACCTTC.

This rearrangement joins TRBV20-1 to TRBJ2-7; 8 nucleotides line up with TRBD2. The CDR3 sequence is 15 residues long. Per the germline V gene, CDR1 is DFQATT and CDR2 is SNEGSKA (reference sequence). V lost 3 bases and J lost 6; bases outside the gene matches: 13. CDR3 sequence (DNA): TGCAGTGCTAGTATACCGGGGGGGGGTAGTTCCGAGCAGTACTTC. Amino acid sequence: CSASIPGGGSSEQYF.

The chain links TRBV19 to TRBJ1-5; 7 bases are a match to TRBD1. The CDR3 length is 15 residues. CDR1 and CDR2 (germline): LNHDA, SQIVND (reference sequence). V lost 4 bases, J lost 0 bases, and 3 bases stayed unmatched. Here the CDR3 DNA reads TGTGCCAGTAGTAGGACAGGCCTTAGCAATCAGCCCCAGCATTTT. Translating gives CASSRTGLSNQPQHF.

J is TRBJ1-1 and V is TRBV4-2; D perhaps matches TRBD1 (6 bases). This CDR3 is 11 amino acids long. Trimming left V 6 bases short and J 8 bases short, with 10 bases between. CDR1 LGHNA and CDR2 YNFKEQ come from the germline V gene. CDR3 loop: CASRATGEAFF. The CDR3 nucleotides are TGTGCCAGCAGAGCTACAGGGGAAGCTTTCTTT.

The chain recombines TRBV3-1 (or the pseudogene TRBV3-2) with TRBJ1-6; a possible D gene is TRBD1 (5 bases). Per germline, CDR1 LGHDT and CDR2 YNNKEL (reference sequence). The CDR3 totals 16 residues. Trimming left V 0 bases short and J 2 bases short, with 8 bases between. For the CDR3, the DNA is TGTGCCAGCAGCCAAGACCAGGGTGCCTATAATTCACCCCTCCACTTT. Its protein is CASSQDQGAYNSPLHF.

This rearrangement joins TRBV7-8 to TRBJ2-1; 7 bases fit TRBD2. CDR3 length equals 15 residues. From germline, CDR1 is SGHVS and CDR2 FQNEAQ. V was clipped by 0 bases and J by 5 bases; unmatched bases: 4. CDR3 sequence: CASSLAAGVHNEQFF. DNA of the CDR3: TGTGCCAGCAGCTTAGCTGCGGGAGTTCACAATGAGCAGTTCTTC.

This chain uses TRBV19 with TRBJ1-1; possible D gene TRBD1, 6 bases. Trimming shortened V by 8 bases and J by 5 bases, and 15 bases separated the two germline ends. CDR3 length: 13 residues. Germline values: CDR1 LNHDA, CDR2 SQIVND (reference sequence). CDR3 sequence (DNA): TGTGCCAGTGGGCGAGGACAGTTGACTGAAGCTTTCTTT. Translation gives CASGRGQLTEAFF.

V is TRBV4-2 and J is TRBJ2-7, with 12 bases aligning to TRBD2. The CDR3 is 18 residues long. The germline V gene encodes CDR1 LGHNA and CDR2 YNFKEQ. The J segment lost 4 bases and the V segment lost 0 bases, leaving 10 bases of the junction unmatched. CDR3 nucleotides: TGTGCCAGCAGCCAAGATGCGACTAGCGGGGGCCGGGGGTACGAGCAGTACTTC. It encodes CASSQDATSGGRGYEQYF.

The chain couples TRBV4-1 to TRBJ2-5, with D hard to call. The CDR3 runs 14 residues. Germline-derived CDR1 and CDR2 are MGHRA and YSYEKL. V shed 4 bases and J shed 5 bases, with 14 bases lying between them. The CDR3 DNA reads TGCGCCAGCAGCCGCTCTTCAGGCTCGGAGACCCAGTACTTC. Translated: CASSRSSGSETQYF.